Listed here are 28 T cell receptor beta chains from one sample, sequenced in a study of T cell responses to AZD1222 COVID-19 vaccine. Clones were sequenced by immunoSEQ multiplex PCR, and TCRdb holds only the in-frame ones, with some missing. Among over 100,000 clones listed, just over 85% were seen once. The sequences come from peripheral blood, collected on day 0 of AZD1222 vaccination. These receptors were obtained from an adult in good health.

In DNA, the CDR3 is TGTGCCAGCAGCGCCGCCGGGATCTACAATGAGCAGTTCTTC. Translating gives CASSAAGIYNEQFF. The rearrangement uses TRBV5-6 and TRBJ2-1; possibly TRBD2 for D (5 bases). Trimming cost V 4 bases and J 3 bases, with 11 bases left between them. The germline CDR1 and CDR2 sequences are SGHDT and YYEEEE. The CDR3 runs 14 residues.

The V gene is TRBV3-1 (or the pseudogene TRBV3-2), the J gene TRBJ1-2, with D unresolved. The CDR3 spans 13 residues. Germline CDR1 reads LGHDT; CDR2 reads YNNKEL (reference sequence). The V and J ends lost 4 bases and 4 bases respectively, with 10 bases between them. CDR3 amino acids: CASSPLKGYGYTF. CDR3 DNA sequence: TGTGCCAGCAGCCCGCTGAAAGGCTATGGCTACACCTTC.

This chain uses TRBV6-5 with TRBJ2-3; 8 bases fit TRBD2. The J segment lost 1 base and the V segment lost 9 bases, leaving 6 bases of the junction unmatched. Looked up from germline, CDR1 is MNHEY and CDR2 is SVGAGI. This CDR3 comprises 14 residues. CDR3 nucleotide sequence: TGTGCCAGTAATCCGGGACTAGGCACAGATACGCAGTATTTT. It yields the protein CASNPGLGTDTQYF.

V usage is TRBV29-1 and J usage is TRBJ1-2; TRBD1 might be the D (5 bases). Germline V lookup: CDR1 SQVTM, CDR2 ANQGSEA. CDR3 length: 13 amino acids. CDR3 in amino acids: CSHRAWGDGGYTF. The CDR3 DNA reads TGCAGTCATAGAGCGTGGGGGGACGGTGGCTACACCTTC.

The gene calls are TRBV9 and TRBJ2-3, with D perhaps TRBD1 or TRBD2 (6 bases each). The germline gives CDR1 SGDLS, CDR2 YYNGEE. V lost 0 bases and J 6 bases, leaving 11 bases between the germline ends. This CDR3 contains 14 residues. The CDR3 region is CASSVGGALDTQYF. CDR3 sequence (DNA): TGTGCCAGCAGCGTAGGGGGGGCCCTGGATACGCAGTATTTT. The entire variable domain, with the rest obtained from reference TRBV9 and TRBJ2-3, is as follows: DSGVTQTPKHLITATGQRVTLRCSPRSGDLSVYWYQQSLDQGLQFLIQYYNGEERAKGNILERFSAQQFPDLHSELNLSSLELGDSALYFCASSVGGALDTQYFGPGTRLTVL.

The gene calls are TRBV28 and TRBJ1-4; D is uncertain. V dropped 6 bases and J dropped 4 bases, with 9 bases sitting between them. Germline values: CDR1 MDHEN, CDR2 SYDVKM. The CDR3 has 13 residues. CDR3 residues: CASSQTYNEKLFF. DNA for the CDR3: TGTGCCAGCAGCCAAACATATAATGAAAAACTGTTTTTT.

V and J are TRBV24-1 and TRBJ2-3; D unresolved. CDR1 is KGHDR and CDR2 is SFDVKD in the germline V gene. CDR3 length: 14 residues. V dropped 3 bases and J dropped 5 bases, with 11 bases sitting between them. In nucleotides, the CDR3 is TGTGCCACCAGTGATAGCTTGCCGAGAGATACGCAGTATTTT. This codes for CATSDSLPRDTQYF.

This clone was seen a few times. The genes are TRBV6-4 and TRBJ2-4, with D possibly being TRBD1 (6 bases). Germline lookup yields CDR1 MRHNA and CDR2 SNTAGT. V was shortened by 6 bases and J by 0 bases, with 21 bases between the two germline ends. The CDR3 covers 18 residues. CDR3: CASRRGHSFLLAKNIQYF. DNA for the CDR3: TGTGCCAGCAGGAGGGGACACTCCTTTTTACTAGCCAAAAACATTCAGTACTTC.

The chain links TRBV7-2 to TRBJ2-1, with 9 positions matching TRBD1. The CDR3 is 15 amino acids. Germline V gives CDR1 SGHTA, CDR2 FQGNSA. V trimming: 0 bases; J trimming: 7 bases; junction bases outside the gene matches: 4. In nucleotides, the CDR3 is TGTGCCAGCAGCTTAGCTGCCGGGACAGGGAATGAGCAGTTCTTC. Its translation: CASSLAAGTGNEQFF.

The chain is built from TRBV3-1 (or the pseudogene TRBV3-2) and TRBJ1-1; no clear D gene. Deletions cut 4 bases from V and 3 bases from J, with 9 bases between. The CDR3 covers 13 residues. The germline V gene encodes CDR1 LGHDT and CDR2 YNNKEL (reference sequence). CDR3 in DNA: TGTGCCAGCAGCCCGCGGCAAGACACTGAAGCTTTCTTT. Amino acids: CASSPRQDTEAFF.

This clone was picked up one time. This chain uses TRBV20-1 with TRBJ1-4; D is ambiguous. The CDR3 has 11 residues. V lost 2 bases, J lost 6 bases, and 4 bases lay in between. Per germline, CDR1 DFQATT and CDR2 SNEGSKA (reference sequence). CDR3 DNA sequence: TGCAGTGCTAGAAGGGATGAAAAACTGTTTTTT. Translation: CSARRDEKLFF.

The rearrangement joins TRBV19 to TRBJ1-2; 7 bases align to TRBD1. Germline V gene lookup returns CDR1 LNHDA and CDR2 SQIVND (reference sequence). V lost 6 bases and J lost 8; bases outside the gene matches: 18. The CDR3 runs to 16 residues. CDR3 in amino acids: CASRRTGYGLYLGYTF. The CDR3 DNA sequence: TGTGCCAGTAGGAGGACAGGCTATGGTCTCTATCTCGGCTACACCTTC. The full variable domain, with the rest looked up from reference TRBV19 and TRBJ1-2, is DGGITQSPKYLFRKEGQNVTLSCEQNLNHDAMYWYRQDPGQGLRLIYYSQIVNDFQKGDIAEGYSVSREKKESFPLTVTSAQKNPTAFYLCASRRTGYGLYLGYTFGSGTRLTVV.

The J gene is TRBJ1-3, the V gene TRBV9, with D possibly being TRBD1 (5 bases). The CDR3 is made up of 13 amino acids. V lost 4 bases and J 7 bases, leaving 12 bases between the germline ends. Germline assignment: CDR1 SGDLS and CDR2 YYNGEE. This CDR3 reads CASSPQGLNTIYF. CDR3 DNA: TGTGCCAGCAGCCCGCAGGGATTGAACACCATATATTTT.

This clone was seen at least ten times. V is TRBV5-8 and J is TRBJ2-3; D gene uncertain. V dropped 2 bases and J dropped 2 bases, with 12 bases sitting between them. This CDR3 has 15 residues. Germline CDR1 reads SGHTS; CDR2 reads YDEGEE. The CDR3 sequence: CASSFASTFTDTQYF. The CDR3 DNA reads TGTGCCAGCAGCTTTGCCTCGACCTTCACAGATACGCAGTATTTT.

In DNA, the CDR3 is TGTGCCAGCAGCCGGATGGGGGGCACAGATACGCAGTATTTT. As protein: CASSRMGGTDTQYF. The chain recombines TRBV4-2 with TRBJ2-3, with D tentatively TRBD1 or TRBD2 (5 bases each). Germline V gene lookup returns CDR1 LGHNA and CDR2 YNFKEQ. This CDR3 comprises 14 residues. The V gene lost 4 bases and the J gene lost 1 base, with 9 bases spanning the gap.

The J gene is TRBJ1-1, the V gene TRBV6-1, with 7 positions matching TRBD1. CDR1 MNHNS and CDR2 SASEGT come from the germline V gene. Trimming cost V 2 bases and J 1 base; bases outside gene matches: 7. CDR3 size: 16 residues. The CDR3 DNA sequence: TGTGCCAGCAGTGAATCGAAGGGGGCTAGGAACACTGAAGCTTTCTTT. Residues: CASSESKGARNTEAFF.

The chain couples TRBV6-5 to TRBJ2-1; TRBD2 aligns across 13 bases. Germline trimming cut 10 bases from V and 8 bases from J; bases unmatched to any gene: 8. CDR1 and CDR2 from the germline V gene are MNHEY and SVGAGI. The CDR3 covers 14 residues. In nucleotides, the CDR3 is TGTGCCACCATCGGGACTAGCGGGGACTATGAGCAGTTCTTC. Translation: CATIGTSGDYEQFF.

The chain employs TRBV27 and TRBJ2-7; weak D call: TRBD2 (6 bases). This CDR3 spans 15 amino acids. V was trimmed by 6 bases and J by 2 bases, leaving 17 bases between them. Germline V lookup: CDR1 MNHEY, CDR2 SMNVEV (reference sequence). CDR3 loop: CASSSLLRGTYEQYF. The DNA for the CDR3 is TGTGCCAGCAGCTCCCTTCTCCGCGGGACCTACGAGCAGTACTTC.

For the CDR3, the DNA is TGTGCCAGCAGCGGAACTAGCGGGAGAGAGACCCAGTACTTC. It encodes CASSGTSGRETQYF. This chain links TRBV5-5 with TRBJ2-5, with 11 positions matching TRBD2. V trimming: 4 bases; J trimming: 4 bases; junction bases outside the gene matches: 3. The CDR3 length is 14 residues. The germline CDR1 and CDR2 sequences are SGHKS and YYEKEE (reference sequence).

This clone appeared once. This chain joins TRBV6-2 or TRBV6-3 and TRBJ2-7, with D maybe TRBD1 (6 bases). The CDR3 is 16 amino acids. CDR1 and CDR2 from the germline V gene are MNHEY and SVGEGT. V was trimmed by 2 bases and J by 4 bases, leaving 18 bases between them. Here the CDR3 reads CASSYPNHLQGYEQYF. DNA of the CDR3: TGTGCCAGCAGTTACCCGAACCATTTACAGGGATACGAGCAGTACTTC.

This chain's CDR3 is CASSGSTGQGEQFF. The CDR3 DNA reads as TGTGCCAGTAGCGGCTCAACGGGACAAGGTGAGCAGTTCTTC. J is TRBJ2-1 and V is TRBV19, with D maybe TRBD1 (6 bases). This CDR3 is 14 amino acids long. V lost 6 bases and J lost 9, with 18 bases in between. Germline V CDR1 and CDR2: LNHDA, SQIVND (reference sequence).

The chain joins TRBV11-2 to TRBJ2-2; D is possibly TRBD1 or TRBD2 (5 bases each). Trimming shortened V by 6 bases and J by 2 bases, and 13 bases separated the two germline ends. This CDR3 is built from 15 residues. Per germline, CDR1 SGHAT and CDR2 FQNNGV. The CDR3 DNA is TGTGCCAGCAGTCGGGACCAAAAAAACACCGGGGAGCTGTTTTTT. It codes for CASSRDQKNTGELFF.

CDR3 region: CASSSRQGPYEQYF. For the CDR3, the DNA is TGTGCCAGCAGCTCCCGACAGGGCCCCTACGAGCAGTACTTC. The V call is TRBV5-5, the J call TRBJ2-7; 7 bases agree with TRBD1. The CDR3 extends over 14 amino acids. J was trimmed by 2 bases and V by 3 bases; bases with no gene match: 5. Germline values: CDR1 SGHKS, CDR2 YYEKEE (reference sequence).

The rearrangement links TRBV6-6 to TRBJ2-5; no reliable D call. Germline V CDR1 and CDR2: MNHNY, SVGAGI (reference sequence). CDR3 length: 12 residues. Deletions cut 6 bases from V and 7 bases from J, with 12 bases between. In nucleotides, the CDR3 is TGTGCCAGCAGCCCCGACGGTGGGACCCAGTACTTC. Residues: CASSPDGGTQYF.

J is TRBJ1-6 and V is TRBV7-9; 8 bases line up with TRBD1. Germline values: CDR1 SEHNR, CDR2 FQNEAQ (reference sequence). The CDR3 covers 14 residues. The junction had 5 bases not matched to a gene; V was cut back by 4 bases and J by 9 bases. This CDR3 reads CASSSDRDGSPLHF. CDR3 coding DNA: TGTGCCAGCAGCTCGGACAGGGACGGTTCACCCCTCCACTTT.

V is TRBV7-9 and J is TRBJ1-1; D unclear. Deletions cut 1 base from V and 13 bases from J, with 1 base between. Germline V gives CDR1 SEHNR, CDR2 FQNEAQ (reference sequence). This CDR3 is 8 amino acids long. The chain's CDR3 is CASSLGFF. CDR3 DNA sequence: TGTGCCAGCAGCTTAGGTTTCTTT.

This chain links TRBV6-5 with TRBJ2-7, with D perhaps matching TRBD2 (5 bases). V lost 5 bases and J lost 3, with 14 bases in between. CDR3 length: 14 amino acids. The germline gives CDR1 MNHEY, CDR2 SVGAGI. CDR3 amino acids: CASSTSGGYYEQYF. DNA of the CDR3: TGTGCCAGCAGTACATCCGGAGGATACTACGAGCAGTACTTC.

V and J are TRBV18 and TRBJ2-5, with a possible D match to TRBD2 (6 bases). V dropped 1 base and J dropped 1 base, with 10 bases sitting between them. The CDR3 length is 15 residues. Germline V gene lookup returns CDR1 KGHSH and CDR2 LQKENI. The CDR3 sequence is CASSPRAGPQETQYF. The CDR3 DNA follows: TGTGCCAGCTCACCACGGGCGGGGCCCCAAGAGACCCAGTACTTC.